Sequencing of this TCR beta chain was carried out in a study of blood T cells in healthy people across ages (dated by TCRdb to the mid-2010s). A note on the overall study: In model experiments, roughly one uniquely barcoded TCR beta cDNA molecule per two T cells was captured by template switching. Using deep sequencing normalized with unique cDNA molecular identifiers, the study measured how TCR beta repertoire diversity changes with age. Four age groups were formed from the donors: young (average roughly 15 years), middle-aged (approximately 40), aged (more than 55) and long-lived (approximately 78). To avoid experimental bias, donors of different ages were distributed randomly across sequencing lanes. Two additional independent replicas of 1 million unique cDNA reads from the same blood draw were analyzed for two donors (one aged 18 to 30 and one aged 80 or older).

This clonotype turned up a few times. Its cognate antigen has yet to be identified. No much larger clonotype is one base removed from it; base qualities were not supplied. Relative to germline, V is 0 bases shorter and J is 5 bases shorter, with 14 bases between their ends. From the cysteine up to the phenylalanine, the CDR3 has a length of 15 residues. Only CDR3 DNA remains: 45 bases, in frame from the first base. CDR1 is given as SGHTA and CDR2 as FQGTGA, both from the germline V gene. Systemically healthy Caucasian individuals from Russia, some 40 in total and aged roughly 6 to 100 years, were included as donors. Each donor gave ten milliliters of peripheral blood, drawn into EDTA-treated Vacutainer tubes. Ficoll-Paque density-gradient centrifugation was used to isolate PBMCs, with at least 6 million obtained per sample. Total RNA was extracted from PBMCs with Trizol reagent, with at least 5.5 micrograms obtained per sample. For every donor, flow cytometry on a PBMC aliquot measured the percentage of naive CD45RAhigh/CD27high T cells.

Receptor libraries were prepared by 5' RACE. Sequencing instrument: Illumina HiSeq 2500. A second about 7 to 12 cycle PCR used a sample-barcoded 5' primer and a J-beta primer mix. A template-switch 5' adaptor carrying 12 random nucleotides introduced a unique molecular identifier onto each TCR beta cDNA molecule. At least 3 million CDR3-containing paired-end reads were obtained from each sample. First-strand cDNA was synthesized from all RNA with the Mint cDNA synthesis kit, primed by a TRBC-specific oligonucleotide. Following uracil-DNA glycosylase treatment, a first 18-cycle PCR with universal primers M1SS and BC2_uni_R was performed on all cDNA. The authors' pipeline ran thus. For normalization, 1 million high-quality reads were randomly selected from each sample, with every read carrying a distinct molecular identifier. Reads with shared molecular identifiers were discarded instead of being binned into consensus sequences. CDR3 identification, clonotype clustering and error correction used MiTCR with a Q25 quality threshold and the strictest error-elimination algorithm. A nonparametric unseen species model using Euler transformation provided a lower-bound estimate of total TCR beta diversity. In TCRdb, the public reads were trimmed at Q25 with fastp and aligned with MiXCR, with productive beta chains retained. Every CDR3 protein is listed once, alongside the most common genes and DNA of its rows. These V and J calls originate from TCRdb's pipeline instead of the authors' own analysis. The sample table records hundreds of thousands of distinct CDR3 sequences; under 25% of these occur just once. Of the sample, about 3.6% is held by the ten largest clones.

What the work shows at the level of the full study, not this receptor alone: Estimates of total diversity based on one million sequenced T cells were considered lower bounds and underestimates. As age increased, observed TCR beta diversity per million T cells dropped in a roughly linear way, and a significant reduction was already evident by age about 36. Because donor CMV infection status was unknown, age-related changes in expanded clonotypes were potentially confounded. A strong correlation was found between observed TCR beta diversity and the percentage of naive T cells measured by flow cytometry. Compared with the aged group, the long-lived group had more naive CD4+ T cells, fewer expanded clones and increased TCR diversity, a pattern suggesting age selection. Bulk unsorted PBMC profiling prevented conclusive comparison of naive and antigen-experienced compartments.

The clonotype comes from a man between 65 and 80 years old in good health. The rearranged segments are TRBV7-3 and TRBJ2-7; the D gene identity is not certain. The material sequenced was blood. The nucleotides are TGTGCCAGCAGCTTAACGGGATCGGGTTCTCACGAGCAGTACTTC. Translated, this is CASSLTGSGSHEQYF.